This T cell receptor (beta chain) was retrieved from a study of T cells in Graves' hyperthyroidism and ophthalmopathy (dated by TCRdb to the late 2010s). For context, the study as a whole: Peripheral blood samples were taken at the time of initial diagnosis, prior to any treatment. Whether ophthalmopathy could be predicted prospectively was tested in an independent validation cohort made up of 18 to 20 hyperthyroidism patients plus 17 patients who later progressed to ophthalmopathy. Following sampling, methimazole starting at 30 mg daily was given to hyperthyroidism patients, and high-dose intravenous methylprednisolone was given to ophthalmopathy patients. In about 6 Graves' hyperthyroidism patients, the study also compared T-cell repertoires from thyroid tissue with T-cell repertoires from blood. The 75 to 100 discovery patients were divided at random into training and test sets in a 7:3 ratio. TCR Vbeta CDR3 sequencing of 130 to 150 peripheral blood samples (over 40 ophthalmopathy, under 80 hyperthyroidism and approximately 17 progressor patients) is reported in the paper. A discovery cohort of roughly 100 patients, approximately 45 with Graves' ophthalmopathy and fewer than 65 with stable Graves' hyperthyroidism, was used to find distinguishing TCR V-J signatures. Beyond this particular receptor, the publication reports: In validation, the model predicted progression to ophthalmopathy with approximately 71% sensitivity and around 72% specificity, a median of approximately 6.5 months before onset. No statistical method was used to set the sample size in advance, and investigators knew the group allocation. A model built on a 13 V-J signature distinguished ophthalmopathy from stable hyperthyroidism, reaching about 88% sensitivity and around 82% specificity in cross-validation and 80%/75% in testing. Most expanded thyroid clonotypes (frequency above 0.001) were also detected in blood, a finding suggesting that blood repertoires may reflect thyroid immune responses.

In the case of this clonotype: Its antigen is currently not known. Per-base qualities were not stored, and no clone one base away is much larger.

V has 5 bases trimmed and J has 4 bases trimmed; junction bases matching no gene number 4. The CDR3 sequence holds 15 residues, the cysteine and phenylalanine included. The only DNA kept is the CDR3, 45 bases in frame from the first base. Stable Graves' hyperthyroidism was defined as the absence of progression to ophthalmopathy over 18 months of follow-up. Hyperthyroidism patients were aged 18 to 65 years and newly diagnosed, with disease duration of less than 2 months. Patients with uncontrolled infections, other autoimmune diseases, pregnancy or lactation were excluded. Diagnoses were based on clinical symptoms, serum thyroxine and TRAb, thyroid ultrasound and orbital computed tomography. PBMCs were isolated from more than 9 ml of fresh peripheral blood by Ficoll-Paque density gradient centrifugation. Total RNA was extracted with Trizol reagent, and quality was checked on an Agilent 2100 Bioanalyzer.

The TCR beta CDR3 regions were amplified from RNA transcripts. A first-round RT-PCR of the TCR CDR3 used the HTBI primer set with the Qiagen OneStep RT-PCR kit. Libraries were constructed in a second round of multiplex PCR, after which size selection and purification were performed. Libraries were sequenced paired-end with 100 bp reads on an Illumina HiSeq2000. As for the authors' bioinformatics: SOAPnuke was used to process the raw data, throwing out any read that contained adapters or uncalled bases, had a mean Phred below 15, or lacked an exact constant-primer or identifier match. COPE v1.2.5 was used to merge the high-quality paired reads, and each unique nucleotide sequence was defined as a clonotype. MiTCR v1.1 was used to align clonotypes to the IMGT TRBV, TRBD and TRBJ reference segments. The analysis included only V-J combinations with a frequency above 0.0001, which together covered around 99% of the repertoires. A TCS score was defined as the ratio between F50 (clonal expansion) and ExV (chaos), using BLOSUM62-based TCRdist between CDR3 peptides within each V-J. Welch's t-statistics and random forest reduced roughly 530 V-J features to under 15, which were used in a naive Bayes classifier (R e1071). TCRdb trimmed public reads at Q25 via fastp, called clones via MiXCR and kept in-frame beta chains. When rows share a CDR3 protein, they turn into one entry using the most common DNA and genes. TCRdb's processing, not the authors' own work, is the source of the V and J calls. This sample lists 340,000 or so distinct CDR3 sequences; around a sixth were detected once. The ten largest account for approximately 49% of the sample.

The chain is encoded by TRBV12-3 or TRBV12-4 joined to TRBJ2-1, with TRBD1 identical over 11 junction bases. This clonotype was sampled from a woman between 50 and 59 years old with Graves' hyperthyroidism. Source material: blood. The CDR3 loop reads CASSRTGGNYNEQFF. The DNA sequence follows: TGTGCCAGCAGTCGGACAGGGGGCAATTACAATGAGCAGTTCTTC.